This is a list of T cell receptor beta chains from one sample in a study of shared clonotypes between healthy human individuals. Using immunoSEQ multiplex PCR, the repertoire was profiled, and TCRdb retains in-frame clones only, with some absent. The sample includes millions of clones, about 95% of them seen just once. Sequenced input: naive CD8+ T cells sorted from blood. These receptors all come from a man aged 18 to 29 in good health. Both conserved end residues are part of each CDR3. Fields, in order: V gene, J gene, CDR3 protein.

v_gene: TRBV6-5; j_gene: TRBJ2-5; CDR3aa: CASSYWPLGETQYF
v_gene: TRBV30; j_gene: TRBJ1-2; CDR3aa: CAWEGQSYGYTF
v_gene: TRBV27; j_gene: TRBJ2-1; CDR3aa: CASSPDWGGQFF
v_gene: TRBV4-1; j_gene: TRBJ2-7; CDR3aa: CASSQGPLGTDSYEQYF
v_gene: TRBV5-4; j_gene: TRBJ2-1; CDR3aa: CASSLGQGPLSYNEQFF
v_gene: TRBV27; j_gene: TRBJ1-2; CDR3aa: CASSRGQGWEDGYTF
v_gene: TRBV6-6; j_gene: TRBJ2-7; CDR3aa: CASSYSIPDYEQYF
v_gene: TRBV7-9; j_gene: TRBJ2-7; CDR3aa: CASSNGISYEQYF
v_gene: TRBV27; j_gene: TRBJ2-7; CDR3aa: CASSLGLAGAYEQYF
v_gene: TRBV7-9; j_gene: TRBJ2-1; CDR3aa: CASSSTGQGYNEQFF
v_gene: TRBV5-4; j_gene: TRBJ1-1; CDR3aa: CASSLDPGRSSEAFF
v_gene: TRBV7-9; j_gene: TRBJ2-1; CDR3aa: CASTRASNEQFF
v_gene: TRBV19; j_gene: TRBJ1-1; CDR3aa: CASSPGGTEAFF
v_gene: TRBV5-1; j_gene: TRBJ2-3; CDR3aa: CASSLDKGADTQYF